This T cell receptor (beta chain) was retrieved from a study of CD8 T cells in Susac syndrome. Study context: Blood was drawn from Susac syndrome patients while they were therapy-naive, on corticosteroids, or on intravenous immunoglobulin alone.

CDR3 length: 11 residues. Trimming pared 5 bases from V and 1 base from J, leaving 5 bases between. Per the germline V gene, CDR1 is DFQATT and CDR2 is SNEGSKA (reference sequence). The RNA, about 0.5 to 1 ug, was put through reverse transcription using random hexamers. Amplification of TCR beta CDR3 used immunoSEQ multiplex PCR across 54 Vbeta and 13 Jbeta. MiXCR was run by TCRdb on the immunoSEQ multiplex PCR reads, yielding one entry per CDR3 protein. The sample records roughly 250,000 distinct CDR3 sequences, almost 97% being singletons. Sequencing input: CD4+ T cells from PBMCs. The source is a human donor with Susac syndrome. This chain joins TRBV20-1 and TRBJ1-1; D is unresolved. The CDR3 loop reads CSAAENTEAFF. CDR3 sequence (DNA): TGCAGTGCTGCAGAGAACACTGAAGCTTTCTTT.